Each of the 24 T cell receptor beta chains below was sequenced from the same sample in a study of CD8 T cells in Susac syndrome. It was with random hexamers that about 0.45 to 1 ug RNA was reverse transcribed. TCRdb re-called the immunoSEQ multiplex PCR reads through MiXCR, storing one row per CDR3 protein. The sample contains a few hundred thousand distinct CDR3 sequences, around nine tenths of which appear only once. Sequencing was performed on CD8+ T cells from PBMCs. The receptors originated from a human donor with multiple sclerosis.

The chain uses TRBV19 and TRBJ2-3; 7 bases line up with TRBD1. The germline V gene has CDR1 LNHDA and CDR2 SQIVND (reference sequence). The CDR3 totals 17 residues. V lost 4 bases, J lost 1 base, and 11 bases stayed unmatched. The CDR3 region has the DNA TGTGCCAGTAGTACTACAGGGGTTCTCCGCCGCACAGATACGCAGTATTTT. Its translation: CASSTTGVLRRTDTQYF.

The rearrangement joins TRBV15 to TRBJ2-7; 11 positions match TRBD1. CDR1 and CDR2 (germline): LNHNV, YYDKDF (reference sequence). The CDR3 has 15 residues. Trimming removed 0 bases from V and 2 bases from J; junction bases left unmatched: 0. The CDR3 nucleotides read TGTGCCACCAGCAGAGAGGACAGGGGGCCCTACGAGCAGTACTTC. Protein: CATSREDRGPYEQYF. Full variable domain (rest looked up from reference TRBV15 and TRBJ2-7): DAMVIQNPRYQVTQFGKPVTLSCSQTLNHNVMYWYQQKSSQAPKLLFHYYDKDFNNEADTPDNFQSRRPNTSFCFLDIRSPGLGDTAMYLCATSREDRGPYEQYFGPGTRLTVT.

V gene TRBV29-1 combines with J gene TRBJ2-7; 7 nucleotides align to TRBD1. After removal of 4 bases from V and 7 bases from J, the junction contained 7 bases not matched to a gene. The V gene's germline CDR1 is SQVTM and CDR2 ANQGSEA. The CDR3 is 12 residues long. The CDR3 protein is CSVGPGQEEQYF. The CDR3 region has the DNA TGCAGCGTTGGCCCCGGACAGGAGGAGCAGTACTTC.

V usage is TRBV20-1 and J usage is TRBJ2-1; D gene uncertain. Trimming left V 4 bases short and J 2 bases short, with 9 bases between. This CDR3 is 13 amino acids long. CDR1 and CDR2 from the germline V gene are DFQATT and SNEGSKA (reference sequence). Written as DNA, the CDR3 is TGCAGTGCTAAGGTCCTAGCCTACAATGAGCAGTTCTTC. Protein sequence: CSAKVLAYNEQFF.

The chain employs TRBV7-3 and TRBJ1-2, with a possible D match to TRBD1 (5 bases). The V end lost 5 bases, the J end lost 3 bases, and 16 bases lay between the germline ends. This CDR3 has 15 residues. The germline V gene encodes CDR1 SGHTA and CDR2 FQGTGA. The CDR3 region has the DNA TGTGCCAGCAGCCCCACGGACACGGGCTACTATGGCTACACCTTC. This sequence encodes CASSPTDTGYYGYTF. Complete variable domain (other parts from reference TRBV7-3 and TRBJ1-2): GAGVSQTPSNKVTEKGKYVELRCDPISGHTALYWYRQSLGQGPEFLIYFQGTGAADDSGLPNDRFFAVRPEGSVSTLKIQRTERGDSAVYLCASSPTDTGYYGYTFGSGTRLTVV.

The rearrangement joins TRBV4-2 to TRBJ1-1; 7 positions match TRBD1. Trimming at V came to 1 base and at J to 2 bases, leaving 4 bases not matched to a gene. Germline V gives CDR1 LGHNA, CDR2 YNFKEQ. There are 15 residues in the CDR3. The CDR3 DNA reads TGTGCCAGCAGCCAAGCCCGGGACAGTAACACTGAAGCTTTCTTT. This sequence encodes CASSQARDSNTEAFF.

The chain has TRBV5-1 and TRBJ2-1; the D is unclear. The CDR3 covers 15 residues. Germline-derived CDR1 and CDR2 are SGHRS and YFSETQ. The germline V and J ends were trimmed by 7 bases and 0 bases, with 14 bases remaining between them. Written as DNA, the CDR3 is TGCGCCAGCTTCCGTACTCCGAGCTCCTACAATGAGCAGTTCTTC. Amino acids: CASFRTPSSYNEQFF.

The chain carries TRBV27 and TRBJ2-3; 8 positions agree with TRBD2. With V trimmed by 7 bases and J by 4 bases, 19 bases remained unmatched. Germline V gene lookup returns CDR1 MNHEY and CDR2 SMNVEV (reference sequence). This CDR3 region has 18 residues. The CDR3 sequence: CASTPGLDLLSRADTQYF. CDR3 DNA sequence: TGTGCCAGCACCCCGGGACTAGATCTTTTGTCGCGCGCAGATACGCAGTATTTT.

This chain links TRBV6-5 with TRBJ1-5, with 7 bases matching TRBD1. The J segment lost 7 bases and the V segment lost 0 bases, leaving 6 bases of the junction unmatched. CDR1 is MNHEY, CDR2 SVGAGI, per germline. This CDR3 has 15 amino acids. CDR3: CASSYSPDRVQPQHF. CDR3 nucleotide sequence: TGTGCCAGCAGTTACTCGCCAGACAGGGTACAGCCCCAGCATTTT.

The V gene is TRBV11-2, the J gene TRBJ1-4, with D perhaps TRBD1 (6 bases). V gave up 5 bases and J gave up 2 bases, with 15 bases separating them. The CDR3 runs 16 residues. Germline CDR1 is SGHAT and CDR2 is FQNNGV. CDR3 amino acids: CASSPGASVTNEKLFF. The CDR3 DNA reads TGTGCCAGCAGCCCGGGGGCGTCGGTCACTAATGAAAAACTGTTTTTT.

This rearrangement joins TRBV7-9 to TRBJ2-3, with D possibly being TRBD1 (5 bases). Germline CDR1 SEHNR, CDR2 FQNEAQ (reference sequence). The CDR3 has 13 amino acids. The V and J ends lost 1 base and 7 bases respectively, with 9 bases between them. CDR3 region: CASSLGSGYTQYF. CDR3 DNA sequence: TGTGCCAGCAGCTTAGGGTCAGGGTATACGCAGTATTTT. Full variable domain (rest looked up from reference TRBV7-9 and TRBJ2-3): DTGVSQNPRHKITKRGQNVTFRCDPISEHNRLYWYRQTLGQGPEFLTYFQNEAQLEKSRLLSDRFSAERPKGSFSTLEIQRTEQGDSAMYLCASSLGSGYTQYFGPGTRLTVL.

This chain connects TRBV9 to TRBJ2-3; TRBD2 might be the D (6 bases). Germline V gives CDR1 SGDLS, CDR2 YYNGEE. This CDR3 has 16 residues. V lost 3 bases and J 5 bases, leaving 19 bases between the germline ends. Here the CDR3 DNA reads TGTGCCAGCAGCGACAACCGGGACTCGCCCTTAGATACGCAGTATTTT. Its translation: CASSDNRDSPLDTQYF.

This rearrangement joins TRBV27 to TRBJ2-7; the D call may be TRBD1 or TRBD2 (5 bases each). The germline CDR1 and CDR2 sequences are MNHEY and SMNVEV (reference sequence). The length of the CDR3 is 15 residues. The V end lost 5 bases, the J end lost 7 bases, and 21 bases lay between the germline ends. For the CDR3, the DNA is TGTGCCAGCAGTCCGGGACCTTTTCCACGCGGGGAGCAGTACTTC. Translated: CASSPGPFPRGEQYF.

The chain joins TRBV27 to TRBJ2-3; 10 nucleotides align to TRBD2. Germline CDR1 reads MNHEY; CDR2 reads SMNVEV (reference sequence). CDR3 size: 14 residues. V was clipped by 8 bases and J by 3 bases; unmatched bases: 5. The CDR3 region is CASVPLAGTDTQYF. The CDR3 nucleotides are TGTGCCAGCGTCCCACTAGCGGGGACAGATACGCAGTATTTT.

J is TRBJ1-5 and V is TRBV9; D is undetermined. Trimming cost V 0 bases and J 0 bases, with 1 base left between them. In germline, CDR1 is SGDLS, CDR2 YYNGEE. This CDR3 region has 13 residues. CDR3 bases: TGTGCCAGCAGCGTAGCTAGCAATCAGCCCCAGCATTTT. Protein sequence: CASSVASNQPQHF.

The rearrangement uses TRBV20-1 and TRBJ2-1; 7 bases map to TRBD2. CDR3 size: 13 residues. Germline values: CDR1 DFQATT, CDR2 SNEGSKA (reference sequence). The ends lost 6 bases at V and 2 bases at J; junction bases unmatched: 4. The CDR3 loop is CSAKGTTYNEQFF. The CDR3 DNA follows: TGCAGTGCCAAGGGGACTACCTACAATGAGCAGTTCTTC.

The chain has TRBV2 and TRBJ1-4; TRBD1 is a possible D gene (6 bases). Between the trimmed V and J ends, which lost 7 bases and 5 bases, there was a span of 17 bases. The CDR3 consists of 15 residues. From germline, CDR1 is SNHLY and CDR2 FYNNEI. The CDR3 region has the DNA TGTGCCAGCACCGAGGGGGGGGGTGCCAATGAAAAACTGTTTTTT. It yields the protein CASTEGGGANEKLFF.

J is TRBJ2-1 and V is TRBV14; D tentatively fits TRBD1 or TRBD2 (5 bases each). V was clipped by 4 bases and J by 10 bases, with 14 bases between them. The CDR3 has 13 residues. Germline CDR1 and CDR2: SGHDN and FVKESK. CDR3 sequence (DNA): TGTGCCAGCAGCCTCCTGGGGGAGCCGGAGCAGTTCTTC. Translating it yields CASSLLGEPEQFF. The whole variable domain, filled in from reference TRBV14 and TRBJ2-1, reads EAGVTQFPSHSVIEKGQTVTLRCDPISGHDNLYWYRRVMGKEIKFLLHFVKESKQDESGMPNNRFLAERTGGTYSTLKVQPAELEDSGVYFCASSLLGEPEQFFGPGTRLTVL.

This chain connects TRBV20-1 to TRBJ2-1; TRBD2 matches 11 bases. There are 15 residues in the CDR3. Trimming removed 4 bases from V and 7 bases from J; junction bases left unmatched: 9. Per germline, CDR1 DFQATT and CDR2 SNEGSKA (reference sequence). CDR3 sequence: CSAIPLAGGGNEQFF. CDR3 DNA: TGCAGTGCTATCCCTCTAGCGGGGGGCGGGAATGAGCAGTTCTTC.

The CDR3 DNA reads TGTGCCAGCAGTCCCGAGGGACAGATCATGAACACTGAAGCTTTCTTT. This codes for CASSPEGQIMNTEAFF. V is TRBV27 and J is TRBJ1-1; 7 bases fit TRBD1. Germline-derived CDR1 and CDR2 are MNHEY and SMNVEV (reference sequence). V trimming: 5 bases; J trimming: 0 bases; junction bases outside the gene matches: 9. The CDR3 length is 16 residues.

This chain uses TRBV30 with TRBJ2-1; D call uncertain. The V end lost 0 bases, the J end lost 2 bases, and 11 bases lay between the germline ends. The V gene's germline CDR1 is GTSNPN and CDR2 SVGIG (reference sequence). The CDR3 is 15 residues long. The CDR3 bases are TGTGCCTGGAGTGTAAATCAACTACCCTACAATGAGCAGTTCTTC. Amino acids: CAWSVNQLPYNEQFF.

This chain connects TRBV11-3 to TRBJ2-1, with D possibly being TRBD1 (6 bases). CDR3 length equals 17 residues. The germline V gene has CDR1 SGHNT and CDR2 YENEEA. The V and J ends lost 4 bases and 7 bases respectively, with 23 bases between them. CDR3 protein: CASSSEPWQPRGNEQFF. The CDR3 nucleotides are TGTGCCAGCAGCTCAGAACCCTGGCAGCCCAGGGGAAATGAGCAGTTCTTC.

The rearrangement links TRBV25-1 to TRBJ2-5, with D unresolved. Deletions cut 1 base from V and 0 bases from J, with 9 bases between. The CDR3 is made up of 15 amino acids. Per the germline V gene, CDR1 is MGHDK and CDR2 is SYGVNS. The CDR3 here is CASSEWWWHQETQYF. CDR3 coding DNA: TGTGCCAGCAGTGAATGGTGGTGGCACCAAGAGACCCAGTACTTC.

The genes are TRBV29-1 and TRBJ1-1; unclear D gene. CDR3 length equals 12 residues. Trimming pared 6 bases from V and 4 bases from J, leaving 12 bases between. Per the germline V gene, CDR1 is SQVTM and CDR2 is ANQGSEA. The CDR3 sequence: CSVQDGATEAFF. CDR3 coding DNA: TGCAGCGTGCAGGACGGTGCCACTGAAGCTTTCTTT.